A selection of T cell receptor beta chains follows, all from one sample in a study of blood T cell repertoires in COVID-19. Libraries were prepared by immunoSEQ multiplex PCR; TCRdb keeps only in-frame clonotypes and omits some of them. The sample lists 46,000 or so clones, approximately 87% occurring once. The sequenced material came from peripheral blood. The origin of the receptors is a human donor in a cohort sampled during active COVID-19. CDR3s include the opening cysteine and the closing phenylalanine or tryptophan. Each record gives: V gene, J gene, D gene, clone size, CDR3 protein, CDR3 DNA. The D gene is left open where the match is weak. Clone size, where shown, is once, few, many, or a class for clones that have expanded.

V: TRBV28; J: TRBJ1-5; D: .; size: .; CDR3: CASSFQGRVQPQHF; DNA: TGTGCCAGCAGTTTCCAGGGCCGGGTTCAGCCCCAGCATTTT
V: TRBV5-4; J: TRBJ1-1; D: .; size: .; CDR3: CASSPQGRNTEAFF; DNA: TGTGCCAGCAGCCCCCAGGGTCGGAACACTGAAGCTTTCTTT
V: TRBV6-1; J: TRBJ1-3; D: .; size: .; CDR3: CASSEGGRGSGNTIYF; DNA: TGTGCCAGCAGTGAAGGAGGGAGGGGCTCTGGAAACACCATATATTTT
V: TRBV5-4; J: TRBJ1-4; D: .; size: .; CDR3: CASSSGPGGATNEKLFF; DNA: TGTGCCAGCAGCTCGGGGCCCGGGGGTGCAACTAATGAAAAACTGTTTTTT
V: TRBV19; J: TRBJ1-5; D: TRBD1; size: .; CDR3: CASWDRAVINQPQHF; DNA: TGTGCCAGCTGGGACAGGGCAGTAATCAATCAGCCCCAGCATTTT
V: TRBV3-1/TRBV3-2; J: TRBJ2-5; D: TRBD1; size: .; CDR3: CATITRDRGLETQYF; DNA: TGTGCCACCATAACCCGGGACAGGGGGCTTGAGACCCAGTACTTC
V: TRBV4-2; J: TRBJ1-1; D: .; size: .; CDR3: CASSLGLGNTEAFF; DNA: TGTGCCAGCAGCCTGGGACTGGGGAACACTGAAGCTTTCTTT
V: TRBV6-1; J: TRBJ2-3; D: .; size: few; CDR3: CASSEDVESTDTQYF; DNA: TGTGCCAGCAGTGAAGACGTGGAGAGCACAGATACGCAGTATTTT
V: TRBV29-1; J: TRBJ1-3; D: .; size: .; CDR3: CSVDRLNGNTIYF; DNA: TGCAGCGTGGACAGACTCAACGGAAACACCATATATTTT
V: TRBV6-5; J: TRBJ2-6; D: .; size: once; CDR3: CASSPRVLGANVLTF; DNA: TGTGCCAGCAGTCCCCGTGTCCTGGGGGCCAACGTCCTGACTTTC
V: TRBV12-3/TRBV12-4; J: TRBJ1-1; D: .; size: .; CDR3: CASTTLGDTEAFF; DNA: TGTGCCAGCACCACATTGGGCGACACTGAAGCTTTCTTT
V: TRBV7-2; J: TRBJ2-1; D: .; size: .; CDR3: CASSWGLADEQFF; DNA: TGTGCCAGCAGCTGGGGGCTAGCGGATGAGCAGTTCTTC
V: TRBV28; J: TRBJ2-7; D: TRBD1; size: .; CDR3: CASTPYRDSPYEQYF; DNA: TGTGCCAGCACCCCATACCGGGACAGCCCCTACGAGCAGTACTTC
V: TRBV19; J: TRBJ1-3; D: .; size: .; CDR3: CASRSGDTIYF; DNA: TGTGCCAGTAGATCGGGGGACACCATATATTTT
V: TRBV2; J: TRBJ1-5; D: .; size: .; CDR3: CASSEAGRAPDSNQPQHF; DNA: TGTGCCAGCAGTGAAGCGGGCAGGGCCCCCGATAGCAATCAGCCCCAGCATTTT
V: TRBV7-2; J: TRBJ1-1; D: .; size: .; CDR3: CASSSVPEAEAFF; DNA: TGTGCCAGCAGCTCCGTCCCTGAGGCTGAAGCTTTCTTT
V: TRBV6-5; J: TRBJ1-5; D: TRBD1; size: .; CDR3: CASEGQGNQPQHF; DNA: TGTGCCAGCGAGGGACAGGGTAACCAGCCCCAGCATTTT
V: TRBV5-1; J: TRBJ1-5; D: .; size: .; CDR3: CASSLGGGEGQPQHF; DNA: TGCGCCAGCAGCTTGGGAGGGGGGGAAGGTCAGCCCCAGCATTTT
V: TRBV7-9; J: TRBJ2-1; D: .; size: .; CDR3: CASSPTGGLNLVPDNEQFF; DNA: TGTGCCAGCAGCCCCACTGGGGGGTTGAATTTAGTCCCTGACAATGAGCAGTTCTTC
V: TRBV4-2; J: TRBJ1-6; D: .; size: few; CDR3: CASSQDQESNSPLHF; DNA: TGTGCCAGCAGCCAAGATCAAGAAAGCAATTCACCCCTCCACTTT
V: TRBV10-1; J: TRBJ1-2; D: TRBD1; size: few; CDR3: CASSEGTDYGYTF; DNA: TGCGCCAGCAGTGAAGGGACAGACTATGGCTACACCTTC
V: TRBV19; J: TRBJ1-1; D: .; size: once; CDR3: CASSTYPKQGTNTEAFF; DNA: TGTGCCAGTAGTACCTACCCAAAACAGGGAACGAACACTGAAGCTTTCTTT
V: TRBV7-2; J: TRBJ1-5; D: .; size: .; CDR3: CASSLNRQGTQPQHF; DNA: TGTGCCAGCAGCTTAAACCGCCAGGGCACGCAGCCCCAGCATTTT
V: TRBV4-2; J: TRBJ1-2; D: .; size: .; CDR3: CASSNQAVSNYGYTF; DNA: TGTGCCAGCAGCAACCAGGCAGTCTCTAACTATGGCTACACCTTC
V: TRBV2; J: TRBJ1-6; D: .; size: .; CDR3: CAISATYYSPLHF; DNA: TGTGCCATCAGTGCCACATATTATTCACCCCTCCACTTT
V: TRBV9; J: TRBJ1-3; D: .; size: .; CDR3: CASSVARSPRGNTIYF; DNA: TGTGCCAGCAGCGTAGCTCGATCCCCGAGGGGAAACACCATATATTTT
V: TRBV9; J: TRBJ1-3; D: .; size: .; CDR3: CASSVGQGSGNTIYF; DNA: TGTGCCAGCAGCGTAGGGCAGGGCTCTGGAAACACCATATATTTT
V: TRBV12-3/TRBV12-4; J: TRBJ2-1; D: .; size: .; CDR3: CASSLGPSQFF; DNA: TGTGCCAGCAGTTTAGGGCCCTCGCAGTTCTTC
V: TRBV2; J: TRBJ2-6; D: .; size: .; CDR3: CASSEALPNRIAVNVLTF; DNA: TGTGCCAGCAGTGAAGCGCTTCCCAATAGAATCGCCGTTAACGTCCTGACTTTC
V: TRBV5-4; J: TRBJ1-2; D: TRBD1; size: .; CDR3: CASSLGSFMGQGNYGYTF; DNA: TGTGCCAGCAGCTTGGGTTCGTTTATGGGACAGGGGAACTATGGCTACACCTTC
V: TRBV18; J: TRBJ1-3; D: .; size: .; CDR3: CASSPSGGPYSGNTIYF; DNA: TGTGCCAGCTCACCAAGTGGGGGCCCCTACTCTGGAAACACCATATATTTT
V: TRBV10-3; J: TRBJ1-2; D: .; size: .; CDR3: CAISEWSGNYGYTF; DNA: TGTGCCATCAGTGAGTGGTCGGGAAACTATGGCTACACCTTC
V: TRBV4-3; J: TRBJ1-4; D: .; size: .; CDR3: CASSRGSLPVEKLFF; DNA: TGCGCCAGCAGCCGAGGGAGTTTGCCCGTGGAAAAACTGTTTTTT
V: TRBV2; J: TRBJ1-2; D: .; size: .; CDR3: CASNMGRTANYGYTF; DNA: TGTGCCAGCAATATGGGACGGACAGCTAACTATGGCTACACCTTC
V: TRBV5-4; J: TRBJ2-2; D: .; size: .; CDR3: CASSSPFGGSTGELFF; DNA: TGTGCCAGCAGCTCGCCCTTCGGAGGGAGCACCGGGGAGCTGTTTTTT
V: TRBV15; J: TRBJ1-4; D: TRBD1; size: .; CDR3: CATSILQGAIIEKLFF; DNA: TGTGCCACCAGTATCCTACAGGGGGCGATAATAGAAAAACTGTTTTTT
V: TRBV9; J: TRBJ2-7; D: .; size: .; CDR3: CASSVGGPSSYEQYF; DNA: TGTGCCAGCAGCGTAGGAGGGCCTAGCTCCTACGAGCAGTACTTC
V: TRBV2; J: TRBJ1-1; D: .; size: once; CDR3: CASSTDTNTEAFF; DNA: TGTGCCAGCAGTACGGACACGAACACTGAAGCTTTCTTT
V: TRBV5-1; J: TRBJ2-3; D: TRBD2; size: .; CDR3: CASSLEVPSGGTSTDTQYF; DNA: TGCGCCAGCAGCTTGGAGGTGCCTAGCGGAGGTACTAGCACAGATACGCAGTATTTT
V: TRBV6-5; J: TRBJ1-2; D: .; size: .; CDR3: CASSSGGYGYTF; DNA: TGTGCCAGCAGTTCCGGGGGGTATGGCTACACCTTC
V: TRBV5-4; J: TRBJ1-4; D: TRBD1; size: .; CDR3: CASSLAGGFREKLFF; DNA: TGTGCCAGCAGCTTGGCAGGGGGTTTTCGCGAAAAACTGTTTTTT
V: TRBV19; J: TRBJ1-4; D: TRBD1; size: .; CDR3: CASSRGTGNEKLFF; DNA: TGTGCCAGTAGTAGGGGGACAGGGAATGAAAAACTGTTTTTT
V: TRBV4-1; J: TRBJ2-7; D: .; size: .; CDR3: CASSQVHGAEEQYF; DNA: TGCGCCAGCAGCCAAGTGCATGGGGCGGAAGAGCAGTACTTC
V: TRBV28; J: TRBJ2-6; D: .; size: .; CDR3: CASSPVELWANVLTF; DNA: TGTGCCAGCAGCCCCGTGGAGCTCTGGGCCAACGTCCTGACTTTC
V: TRBV5-1; J: TRBJ2-7; D: TRBD2; size: .; CDR3: CASSLKSSSGAFEQYF; DNA: TGCGCCAGCAGCTTGAAAAGCTCTAGCGGGGCGTTTGAGCAGTACTTC
V: TRBV2; J: TRBJ2-7; D: TRBD2; size: .; CDR3: CASSVGREGYEQYF; DNA: TGTGCCAGCAGTGTGGGACGGGAGGGCTACGAGCAGTACTTC
V: TRBV5-1; J: TRBJ1-4; D: TRBD1; size: .; CDR3: CASSLEGQGTATTNEKLFF; DNA: TGCGCCAGCAGCTTGGAGGGACAGGGGACAGCAACAACTAATGAAAAACTGTTTTTT
V: TRBV25-1; J: TRBJ1-1; D: .; size: .; CDR3: CASSHLTQPEAFF; DNA: TGTGCCAGCAGTCACCTAACACAGCCTGAAGCTTTCTTT
V: TRBV10-1; J: TRBJ2-7; D: TRBD1; size: once; CDR3: CASSERQGDEQYF; DNA: TGCGCCAGCAGTGAGCGACAGGGGGACGAGCAGTACTTC
V: TRBV19; J: TRBJ1-1; D: TRBD1; size: .; CDR3: CASSTTRDRNPEAFF; DNA: TGTGCCAGTAGTACGACTAGGGACAGGAACCCTGAAGCTTTCTTT
V: TRBV20-1; J: TRBJ2-1; D: TRBD2; size: few; CDR3: CSASRRGGYNEQFF; DNA: TGCAGTGCTAGTAGGCGGGGGGGCTACAATGAGCAGTTCTTC
V: TRBV14; J: TRBJ2-6; D: .; size: few; CDR3: CASRGHLGSGANVLTF; DNA: TGTGCCAGCAGGGGACATCTAGGCTCTGGGGCCAACGTCCTGACTTTC
V: TRBV2; J: TRBJ1-5; D: TRBD1; size: .; CDR3: CASSGQGTQPQHF; DNA: TGTGCCAGCAGTGGACAGGGAACTCAGCCCCAGCATTTT
V: TRBV5-4; J: TRBJ1-6; D: TRBD1; size: .; CDR3: CASSTGQGAYSPLHF; DNA: TGTGCCAGCAGCACGGGACAGGGGGCATATTCACCCCTCCACTTT